Included here is one T cell receptor beta chain sequence, with context. There is no known antigen for this receptor. No clone much larger than this one lies a single base away; base qualities are absent. One collaborating source in Seattle enrolled patients during active infection and followed them longitudinally through the course of disease. Each collaborating institution followed its own protocols to collect whole blood in K2EDTA tubes. For TCRbeta analysis, collaborator samples were shipped as frozen whole blood, as isolated PBMCs, or as DNA extracted from either sample type. TCRbeta CDR3 regions were amplified from genomic DNA using the immunoSEQ Assay, a bias-controlled multiplex PCR. The study's processing was this. The number of nucleated cells in each sample was estimated from the amplification of reference gene primers within the assay. To quantify the absolute abundance of each unique TCRbeta CDR3 rearrangement, sequence reads were collapsed and filtered. For each sample, productive Simpson clonality was calculated as the square root of Simpson's diversity index across productive rearrangements. This immuneACCESS table, as held by TCRdb, lists in-frame sequences with V and J called but not all clones. Of the missing ones, under half trace to an unresolved V gene in checked studies; the others have no known cause. Clone size and the V and J calls come from that table; the DNA yielded D and trimming. A total of roughly 250,000 clones appear in this sample, approximately 85% of them only once. 0.85% to 0.9% of the sample rests with the top ten.

The data were obtained in a study of blood T cell repertoires in COVID-19 (dated by TCRdb to 2019 to 2021). With respect to the entire study: Samples from collaborators originated in the United States, Italy and Spain and spanned both the acute and convalescent phases of COVID-19. The repertoires were released in a freely available public database intended as a resource for research on the immune response to SARS-CoV-2. The dataset comprised deeply sampled blood TCRbeta repertoires from subjects exposed to, actively infected with, or recovered from COVID-19. The material from the prospective study consisted of cDNA or gDNA derived from T cells, B-cell-depleted T cells, or PBMCs. Samples came from the ongoing ImmuneRACE study (first 160 participants) plus 1,254 subjects from 6 global collaborators. Sample metadata almost always included a de-identified subject ID, COVID-19 status, age in years and sex. Where available, HLA class I and class II types were taken from metadata supplied by the sample provider and were not determined by assay-based typing.

Overall study outcomes, separate from this receptor: The quantity of clinical and demographic metadata differed by source and by participant and was supplied without curation.

The sequenced material came from peripheral blood. The clonotype comes from a human donor with COVID-19, enrolled during active disease. The donor label of this sample is uncertain.

The CDR3 region has the sequence CASSLLHTDTQYF. The DNA is as follows: TGTGCCAGCAGTTTATTACACACAGATACGCAGTATTTT. The chain is encoded by TRBV28 joined to TRBJ2-3; too little of a D gene remains to name it. A distance of 4 bases separates the germline ends of V and J, which lose 1 base and 2 bases respectively. Measured from the cysteine to the phenylalanine, the CDR3 is 13 residues long. Only the CDR3 portion is preserved as DNA: 39 bases, with reading frame beginning at the first base. CDR1 MDHEN and CDR2 SYDVKM were looked up in the germline V gene. Full variable domain (CDR3 extended with the reference TRBV28 and TRBJ2-3 proteins): DVKVTQSSRYLVKRTGEKVFLECVQDMDHENMFWYRQDPGLGLRLIYFSYDVKMKEKGDIPEGYSVSREKKERFSLILESASTNQTSMYLCASSLLHTDTQYFGPGTRLTVL.